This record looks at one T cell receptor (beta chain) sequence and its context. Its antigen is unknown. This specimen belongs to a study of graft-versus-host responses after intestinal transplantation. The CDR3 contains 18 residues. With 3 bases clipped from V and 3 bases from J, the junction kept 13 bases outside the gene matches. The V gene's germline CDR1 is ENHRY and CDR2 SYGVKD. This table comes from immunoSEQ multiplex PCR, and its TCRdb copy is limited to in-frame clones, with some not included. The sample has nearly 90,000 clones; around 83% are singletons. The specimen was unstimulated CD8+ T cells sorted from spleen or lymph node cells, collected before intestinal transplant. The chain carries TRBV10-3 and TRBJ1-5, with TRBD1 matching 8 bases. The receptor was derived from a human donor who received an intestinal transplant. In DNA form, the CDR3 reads TGTGCCATCAGTGATCCGGGTAGGGGGACAGGACTCAATCAGCCCCAGCATTTT. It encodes CAISDPGRGTGLNQPQHF.